This entry concerns a single T cell receptor beta chain. No antigen is known for it. The data were taken from a study of post-analysis software for immune sequencing data. Whole-study context: Recorded subtypes: relapsing-remitting, secondary progressive, progressive-relapsing; some patients unannotated. Study-wide findings and caveats: Patients had higher frequencies than controls of about 5 TRBV segments, including TRBV5-6, TRBV5-1 and TRBV20-1. Multiple sclerosis patients showed significantly lower normalized Chao1 diversity than controls did.

V lost 3 bases, J lost 4 bases, and 20 bases lay in between. Looked up from germline, CDR1 is SGHKS and CDR2 is YYEKEE (reference sequence). The CDR3 is 17 amino acids. Each TCR beta cDNA library carried unique molecular identifiers. When roughly 0.9 to 10 million T cells were used, they gave hundreds of thousands of cDNA molecules. One entry per CDR3 protein results from TCRdb running MiXCR on the PCR reads. The table lists 450,000 to 650,000 distinct CDR3 sequences, about 40% of them singletons, with more than 1.5% in the top ten. The clonotype was recovered from a girl under 18 with multiple sclerosis. Sample: blood. J is TRBJ2-1 and V is TRBV5-5; D is possibly TRBD1 (5 bases). As DNA, the CDR3 is TGTGCCAGCAGCTACGCTCGAACAGGACGCCTATACAATGAGCAGTTCTTC. Translation gives CASSYARTGRLYNEQFF.